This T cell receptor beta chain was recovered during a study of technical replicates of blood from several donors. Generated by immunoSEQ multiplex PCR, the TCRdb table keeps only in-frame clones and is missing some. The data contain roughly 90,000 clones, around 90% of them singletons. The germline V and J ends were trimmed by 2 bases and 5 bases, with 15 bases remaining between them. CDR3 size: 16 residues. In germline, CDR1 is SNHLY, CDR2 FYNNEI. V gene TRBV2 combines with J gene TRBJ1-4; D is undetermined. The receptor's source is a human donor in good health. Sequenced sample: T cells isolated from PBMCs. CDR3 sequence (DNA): TGTGCCAGCAGTGAAATAGAGTGGGCCGAGAATGAAAAACTGTTTTTT. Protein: CASSEIEWAENEKLFF.